Shown below are 10 T cell receptor beta chains from a single sample sequenced in a study of T cell responses to AZD1222 COVID-19 vaccine. TCRdb's table, derived via immunoSEQ multiplex PCR, lists solely in-frame clones and lacks some. The sample has over 100,000 clones; around 90% are singletons. The sample here was peripheral blood, taken on day 0 of MenACWY control vaccination. These receptors were taken from an adult in good health.

J is TRBJ2-1 and V is TRBV4-1; D possibly corresponds to TRBD2 (5 bases). CDR1 and CDR2 from the germline V gene are MGHRA and YSYEKL. Deletions cut 4 bases from V and 2 bases from J, with 12 bases between. This CDR3 region has 15 residues. In DNA form, the CDR3 reads TGCGCCAGCAGCCTCCACGAGGGCACCTACAATGAGCAGTTCTTC. Protein: CASSLHEGTYNEQFF.

Here the CDR3 DNA reads TGTGCCAGCAGTTACTCGACAGGGCTGTATGGCTACACCTTC. Protein product: CASSYSTGLYGYTF. The chain uses TRBV6-5 and TRBJ1-2; TRBD1 matches at 7 bases. J gave up 5 bases and V 0 bases, and 3 bases lay outside the gene matches. The CDR3 contains 14 residues. The germline CDR1 and CDR2 sequences are MNHEY and SVGAGI.

The rearrangement uses TRBV12-3 or TRBV12-4 and TRBJ2-5; 7 bases align to TRBD1. The CDR3 length is 13 residues. The ends lost 5 bases at V and 7 bases at J; junction bases unmatched: 7. CDR3 loop: CASSPGQRSTQYF. In nucleotides, the CDR3 is TGTGCCAGCAGTCCGGGACAGCGCTCGACCCAGTACTTC.

In this sample, this clone turned up once. This rearrangement joins TRBV11-2 to TRBJ1-4; no reliable D call. Germline V gene sequence: CDR1 SGHAT, CDR2 FQNNGV. The length of the CDR3 is 13 residues. V was trimmed by 5 bases and J by 8 bases, leaving 12 bases between them. Here the CDR3 reads CASSPAGNEKLFF. For the CDR3, the DNA is TGTGCCAGCAGCCCGGCCGGGAACGAAAAACTGTTTTTT.

V and J are TRBV20-1 and TRBJ1-1; tentatively, D is TRBD1 (6 bases). Germline values: CDR1 DFQATT, CDR2 SNEGSKA (reference sequence). Trimming left V 6 bases short and J 8 bases short, with 13 bases between. The CDR3 has 11 amino acids. The CDR3 bases are TGCAGTGCCCCCGGAGGGGGGGAAGCTTTCTTT. This sequence encodes CSAPGGGEAFF.

CDR3 sequence: CASSYPRIYGYTF. The CDR3 DNA follows: TGTGCCAGCAGTTACCCTCGGATCTATGGCTACACCTTC. V and J are TRBV6-5 and TRBJ1-2, with D hard to call. The V gene's germline CDR1 is MNHEY and CDR2 SVGAGI. CDR3 length: 13 amino acids. Trimming cost V 2 bases and J 4 bases, with 8 bases left between them.

Only one count was recorded for this clone. The V call is TRBV24-1, the J call TRBJ2-5, with D uncertain. V was clipped by 7 bases and J by 2 bases, with 10 bases between them. CDR3 length: 13 residues. Per the germline V gene, CDR1 is KGHDR and CDR2 is SFDVKD. The CDR3 region is CATSSRQQETQYF. The CDR3 DNA sequence: TGTGCCACCAGCTCTAGGCAGCAAGAGACCCAGTACTTC.

The gene calls are TRBV6-4 and TRBJ1-5; D is unresolved. This CDR3 is built from 13 residues. The germline V gene encodes CDR1 MRHNA and CDR2 SNTAGT. Between the trimmed V and J ends, which lost 8 bases and 3 bases, there was a span of 11 bases. The CDR3 is CASGIIVNQPQHF. CDR3 DNA: TGTGCCAGCGGGATAATTGTCAATCAGCCCCAGCATTTT.

The chain is built from TRBV4-1 and TRBJ1-2; perhaps TRBD1 as D (6 bases). Germline CDR1 reads MGHRA; CDR2 reads YSYEKL. The CDR3 has 14 residues. The ends were cut back, 1 base at V and 4 bases at J, with 10 bases in the middle. In nucleotides, the CDR3 is TGCGCCAGCAGCCAAGGCTACAGGGCCTATGGCTACACCTTC. Translated: CASSQGYRAYGYTF.

The V and J genes are TRBV3-1 (or the pseudogene TRBV3-2) and TRBJ1-6; D is undetermined. This CDR3 has 14 residues. CDR1 is LGHDT and CDR2 is YNNKEL in the germline V gene (reference sequence). The ends were cut back, 2 bases at V and 9 bases at J, with 11 bases in the middle. The chain's CDR3 is CASSQIKGGSPLHF. The DNA of the CDR3 is TGTGCCAGCAGCCAAATTAAAGGTGGTTCACCCCTCCACTTT.